This paragraph reports one T cell receptor (beta chain). Antigen unknown. The record originates from a study of T cell responses to AZD1222 COVID-19 vaccine. Regarding the study as a whole: Two AZD1222 doses significantly raised spike-specific TCR breadth and depth over controls.

V was pared by 2 bases and J by 8 bases, with 16 bases between. Germline V gives CDR1 MNHEY, CDR2 SMNVEV (reference sequence). CDR3 length equals 16 residues. Clones were read by immunoSEQ multiplex PCR, and TCRdb kept only the in-frame ones, dropping some. Of around 130,000 clones in the sample, about 88% were seen once. This sequence was found in an adult who received the AZD1222 COVID-19 vaccine. The J gene is TRBJ1-6, the V gene TRBV27; unclear D gene. The source material was peripheral blood, sampled 28 days after the second AZD1222 dose. The CDR3 here is CASSLSRTFGYSPLHF. CDR3 DNA: TGTGCCAGCAGTTTAAGCAGGACGTTTGGGTATTCACCCCTCCACTTT.